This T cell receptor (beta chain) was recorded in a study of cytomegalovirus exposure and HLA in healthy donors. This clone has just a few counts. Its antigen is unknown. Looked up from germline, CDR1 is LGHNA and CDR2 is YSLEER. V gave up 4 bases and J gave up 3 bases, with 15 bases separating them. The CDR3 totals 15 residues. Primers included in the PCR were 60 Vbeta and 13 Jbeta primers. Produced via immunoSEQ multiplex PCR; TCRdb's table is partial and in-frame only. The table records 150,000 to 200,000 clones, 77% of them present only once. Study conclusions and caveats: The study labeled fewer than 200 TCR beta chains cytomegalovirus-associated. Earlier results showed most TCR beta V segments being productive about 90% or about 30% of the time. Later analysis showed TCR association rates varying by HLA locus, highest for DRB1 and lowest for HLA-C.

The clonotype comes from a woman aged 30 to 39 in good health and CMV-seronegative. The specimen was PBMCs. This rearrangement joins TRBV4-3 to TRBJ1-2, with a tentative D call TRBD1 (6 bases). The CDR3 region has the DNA TGCGCCAGCAGCCGAAGGCAGGGGATCCACTATGGCTACACCTTC. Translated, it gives CASSRRQGIHYGYTF.